This section outlines one TCR beta chain sequence together with its context. Its antigen is currently unknown. The sample belongs to a study of CD8 T cells in Susac syndrome. Study outcomes and limitations: In TEMRA cells and active patients, CD8+ clonal expansion in Susac reached its peak.

Roughly 0.45 to 1 ug RNA was reverse transcribed with random hexamers. An immunoSEQ multiplex PCR amplified TCR beta CDR3 over 54 Vbeta and 13 Jbeta. TCRdb itself ran the immunoSEQ multiplex PCR reads through MiXCR, one entry per CDR3 protein. In the table there are 75,000 to 100,000 distinct CDR3 sequences, 94% of which are singletons. This CDR3 has 16 residues. V dropped 3 bases and J dropped 0 bases, with 11 bases sitting between them. CDR1 is LGHNT, CDR2 FRNRAP, per germline. The chain couples TRBV12-5 to TRBJ2-2; no reliable D call. The sequence was collected from a human donor with Susac syndrome. Sequences were obtained from CD8+ T cells from PBMCs. The DNA of the CDR3 is TGTGCTAGTGGTTTACGGCAGCCTTCGAACACCGGGGAGCTGTTTTTT. It translates to CASGLRQPSNTGELFF.